These 15 T cell receptor beta chains were sequenced from one sample in a study of blood T cell repertoires in COVID-19. Clones were sequenced by immunoSEQ multiplex PCR, and TCRdb holds only the in-frame ones, with some missing. The data hold fewer than 90,000 clones, with around 89% observed a single time. Sequencing input: peripheral blood. Source of these receptors: a human donor in a cohort sampled during active COVID-19.

The V gene is TRBV7-2, the J gene TRBJ1-5; perhaps TRBD1 as D (5 bases). V lost 1 base to trimming and J lost 4 bases, with 11 bases between them. The CDR3 is made up of 15 amino acids. In germline, CDR1 is SGHTA, CDR2 FQGNSA. CDR3 DNA sequence: TGTGCCAGCAGCTTAGATGGCGGGGGGAATCAGCCCCAGCATTTT. As protein: CASSLDGGGNQPQHF.

The genes are TRBV7-6 and TRBJ2-1; 15 bases agree with TRBD2. The CDR3 loop spans 21 amino acids. The junction had 17 bases not matched to a gene; V was cut back by 0 bases and J by 8 bases. Germline-derived CDR1 and CDR2 are SGHVS and FNYEAQ. In DNA form, the CDR3 reads TGTGCCAGCAGCTTAGCGCTACGGACTAGCGGGAGGGCTGGTCTGGGCCATGAGCAGTTCTTC. Encoded protein: CASSLALRTSGRAGLGHEQFF.

The V call is TRBV11-2, the J call TRBJ1-4, with 10 bases aligning to TRBD1. CDR3 length: 15 residues. The germline CDR1 and CDR2 sequences are SGHAT and FQNNGV. Germline trimming cut 4 bases from V and 7 bases from J; bases unmatched to any gene: 6. For the CDR3, the DNA is TGTGCCAGCAGCTCCTGGACAGGGGGGAGTGAAAAACTGTTTTTT. Protein sequence: CASSSWTGGSEKLFF.

This clone was seen at least ten times. The rearrangement uses TRBV29-1 and TRBJ2-7; 9 positions match TRBD1. CDR1 is SQVTM and CDR2 is ANQGSEA in the germline V gene. This CDR3 spans 15 amino acids. V gave up 4 bases and J gave up 4 bases; unmatched junction bases: 11. The CDR3 loop reads CSVAGKQGAAYEQYF. CDR3 bases: TGCAGCGTTGCCGGGAAACAGGGGGCGGCGTACGAGCAGTACTTC.

The chain couples TRBV5-6 to TRBJ2-7, with TRBD1 matching over 8 bases. The CDR3 has 16 amino acids. The V gene's germline CDR1 is SGHDT and CDR2 YYEEEE. Unmatched junction bases numbered 10, after V lost 5 bases and J lost 0 bases. DNA of the CDR3: TGTGCCAGCAGTAAGCAGGGGGCGCATAGCTCCTACGAGCAGTACTTC. This translates into CASSKQGAHSSYEQYF.

This clone was recorded once. The V and J genes are TRBV7-9 and TRBJ1-2; tentative D call: TRBD1 (5 bases). Germline V gives CDR1 SEHNR, CDR2 FQNEAQ (reference sequence). Between the trimmed V and J ends, which lost 5 bases and 5 bases, there was a span of 18 bases. The CDR3 consists of 15 residues. The CDR3 region is CASSHGAGGPYGYTF. In nucleotides, the CDR3 is TGTGCCAGCAGCCACGGGGCGGGGGGTCCTTATGGCTACACCTTC.

The chain has TRBV5-4 and TRBJ1-1, with D perhaps TRBD1 (5 bases). CDR3 length: 13 residues. From germline, CDR1 is SGHNT and CDR2 YYREEE (reference sequence). Trimming removed 2 bases from V and 1 base from J, with 6 bases in between. CDR3 sequence: CASSFDRNTEAFF. The DNA of the CDR3 is TGTGCCAGCAGCTTTGACAGGAACACTGAAGCTTTCTTT.

The chain links TRBV19 to TRBJ2-2; maybe TRBD1 (5 bases). V was clipped by 2 bases and J by 6 bases, with 13 bases between them. Germline V gene sequence: CDR1 LNHDA, CDR2 SQIVND (reference sequence). This CDR3 region has 15 residues. The CDR3 spells CASSISPRDSGELFF. The CDR3 region has the DNA TGTGCCAGTAGTATAAGCCCCAGGGATTCCGGGGAGCTGTTTTTT.

This clone occurred once. The chain links TRBV29-1 to TRBJ2-6; TRBD1 might be the D (5 bases). The length of the CDR3 is 12 residues. CDR1 is SQVTM, CDR2 ANQGSEA, per germline. V dropped 6 bases and J dropped 8 bases, with 11 bases sitting between them. Written as DNA, the CDR3 is TGCAGCGTCGTGACAGTAACCAACGTCCTGACTTTC. As protein: CSVVTVTNVLTF. The variable domain in full, with the rest retrieved from reference TRBV29-1 and TRBJ2-6, is SAVISQKPSRDICQRGTSLTIQCQVDSQVTMMFWYRQQPGQSLTLIATANQGSEATYESGFVIDKFPISRPNLTFSTLTVSNMSPEDSSIYLCSVVTVTNVLTFGAGSRLTVL.

This sequence joins TRBV10-3 and TRBJ1-2; TRBD1 might be the D (6 bases). Looked up from germline, CDR1 is ENHRY and CDR2 is SYGVKD. The CDR3 totals 16 residues. The V and J ends lost 2 bases and 4 bases respectively, with 17 bases between them. The CDR3 sequence is CAISEVSGAASYGYTF. The DNA for the CDR3 is TGTGCCATCAGTGAGGTCTCAGGGGCAGCGAGCTATGGCTACACCTTC.

The chain combines TRBV3-1 (or the pseudogene TRBV3-2) with TRBJ1-5; possible D gene TRBD1, 5 bases. The CDR3 contains 17 residues. The V end was cut by 0 bases, the J end by 2 bases, with 14 bases between. Germline CDR1 and CDR2: LGHDT and YNNKEL (reference sequence). CDR3 coding DNA: TGTGCCAGCAGCCAAGATTCAGGGCCCGGCGGCAATCAGCCCCAGCATTTT. It yields the protein CASSQDSGPGGNQPQHF.

The chain has TRBV6-5 and TRBJ2-3; D possibly corresponds to TRBD2 (5 bases). Between the trimmed V and J ends, which lost 6 bases and 8 bases, there was a span of 12 bases. There are 12 residues in the CDR3. Germline loops: CDR1 MNHEY, CDR2 SVGAGI. The CDR3 sequence is CASSPEGATQYF. The CDR3 coding sequence is TGTGCCAGCAGCCCCGAGGGAGCTACGCAGTATTTT.

V gene TRBV5-1 combines with J gene TRBJ2-3, with TRBD2 identical over 8 bases. The CDR3 spans 16 residues. Germline CDR1 is SGHRS and CDR2 is YFSETQ. The V and J ends lost 4 bases and 0 bases, in that order; junction bases with no gene match: 7. Here the CDR3 reads CASSTPSGYSTDTQYF. CDR3 coding DNA: TGCGCCAGCAGCACCCCTAGCGGGTATAGCACAGATACGCAGTATTTT.

The rearrangement joins TRBV2 to TRBJ1-2; D possibly corresponds to TRBD1 (6 bases). The CDR3 sequence is 15 residues long. Trimming took off 3 bases at V and 4 bases at J, with 15 bases between the two ends. Germline CDR1 SNHLY, CDR2 FYNNEI. CDR3 in DNA: TGTGCCAGCAGTGATAGATGGGGGCGCTTCTATGGCTACACCTTC. Translating gives CASSDRWGRFYGYTF.

The V call is TRBV15, the J call TRBJ1-2, with 9 bases matching TRBD1. V shed 3 bases and J 8 bases; nucleotides not matched to a gene: 7. Germline lookup yields CDR1 LNHNV and CDR2 YYDKDF (reference sequence). The length of the CDR3 is 14 residues. The CDR3 protein is CATSRIQGARGYTF. CDR3 coding DNA: TGTGCCACCAGCAGGATACAGGGGGCTAGGGGCTACACCTTC. The variable domain in full, with the rest retrieved from reference TRBV15 and TRBJ1-2, is DAMVIQNPRYQVTQFGKPVTLSCSQTLNHNVMYWYQQKSSQAPKLLFHYYDKDFNNEADTPDNFQSRRPNTSFCFLDIRSPGLGDTAMYLCATSRIQGARGYTFGSGTRLTVV.